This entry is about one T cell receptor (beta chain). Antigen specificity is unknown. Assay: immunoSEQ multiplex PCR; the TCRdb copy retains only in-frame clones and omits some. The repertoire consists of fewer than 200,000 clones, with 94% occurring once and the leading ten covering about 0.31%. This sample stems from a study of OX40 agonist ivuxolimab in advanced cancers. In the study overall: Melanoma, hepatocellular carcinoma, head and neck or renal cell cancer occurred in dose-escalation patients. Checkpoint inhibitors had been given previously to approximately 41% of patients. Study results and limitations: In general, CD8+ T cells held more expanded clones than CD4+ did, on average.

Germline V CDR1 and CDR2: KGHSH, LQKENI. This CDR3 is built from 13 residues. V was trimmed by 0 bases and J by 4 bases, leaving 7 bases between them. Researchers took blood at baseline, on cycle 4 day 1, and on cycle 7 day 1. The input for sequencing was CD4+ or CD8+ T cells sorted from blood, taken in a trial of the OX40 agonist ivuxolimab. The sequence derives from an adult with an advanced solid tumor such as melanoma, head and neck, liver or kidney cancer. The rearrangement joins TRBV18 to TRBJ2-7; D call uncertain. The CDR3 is CASSPPSIYEQYF. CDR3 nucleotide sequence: TGTGCCAGCTCACCACCTTCTATTTACGAGCAGTACTTC.